This T cell receptor (beta chain) stems from a study of OX40 agonist ivuxolimab in advanced cancers. Study-wide context: Ivuxolimab was administered intravenously to patients at 0.01 to 10 mg/kg every 2 weeks.

In regard to this clone: Its target is not known.

Trimming left V 1 base short and J 4 bases short, with 10 bases between. This CDR3 region has 14 residues. Germline CDR1 SGHAT, CDR2 FQNNGV. Study results and caveats: The CD4+ and CD8+ T cells in the blood had expanded clonally by week 6 at 0.1 to 3.0 mg/kg.

This table comes from immunoSEQ multiplex PCR, and its TCRdb copy is limited to in-frame clones, with some not included. In the table there are tens of thousands of clones, 94% of which are singletons. This TCR came from an adult with an advanced solid tumor such as melanoma, head and neck, liver or kidney cancer. Sample: CD4+ or CD8+ T cells sorted from blood, taken in a trial of the OX40 agonist ivuxolimab. This chain uses TRBV11-2 with TRBJ1-2; D gene uncertain. CDR3 DNA sequence: TGTGCCAGCAGCTTAGCCCCAGAGACCTATGGCTACACCTTC. Translation gives CASSLAPETYGYTF.